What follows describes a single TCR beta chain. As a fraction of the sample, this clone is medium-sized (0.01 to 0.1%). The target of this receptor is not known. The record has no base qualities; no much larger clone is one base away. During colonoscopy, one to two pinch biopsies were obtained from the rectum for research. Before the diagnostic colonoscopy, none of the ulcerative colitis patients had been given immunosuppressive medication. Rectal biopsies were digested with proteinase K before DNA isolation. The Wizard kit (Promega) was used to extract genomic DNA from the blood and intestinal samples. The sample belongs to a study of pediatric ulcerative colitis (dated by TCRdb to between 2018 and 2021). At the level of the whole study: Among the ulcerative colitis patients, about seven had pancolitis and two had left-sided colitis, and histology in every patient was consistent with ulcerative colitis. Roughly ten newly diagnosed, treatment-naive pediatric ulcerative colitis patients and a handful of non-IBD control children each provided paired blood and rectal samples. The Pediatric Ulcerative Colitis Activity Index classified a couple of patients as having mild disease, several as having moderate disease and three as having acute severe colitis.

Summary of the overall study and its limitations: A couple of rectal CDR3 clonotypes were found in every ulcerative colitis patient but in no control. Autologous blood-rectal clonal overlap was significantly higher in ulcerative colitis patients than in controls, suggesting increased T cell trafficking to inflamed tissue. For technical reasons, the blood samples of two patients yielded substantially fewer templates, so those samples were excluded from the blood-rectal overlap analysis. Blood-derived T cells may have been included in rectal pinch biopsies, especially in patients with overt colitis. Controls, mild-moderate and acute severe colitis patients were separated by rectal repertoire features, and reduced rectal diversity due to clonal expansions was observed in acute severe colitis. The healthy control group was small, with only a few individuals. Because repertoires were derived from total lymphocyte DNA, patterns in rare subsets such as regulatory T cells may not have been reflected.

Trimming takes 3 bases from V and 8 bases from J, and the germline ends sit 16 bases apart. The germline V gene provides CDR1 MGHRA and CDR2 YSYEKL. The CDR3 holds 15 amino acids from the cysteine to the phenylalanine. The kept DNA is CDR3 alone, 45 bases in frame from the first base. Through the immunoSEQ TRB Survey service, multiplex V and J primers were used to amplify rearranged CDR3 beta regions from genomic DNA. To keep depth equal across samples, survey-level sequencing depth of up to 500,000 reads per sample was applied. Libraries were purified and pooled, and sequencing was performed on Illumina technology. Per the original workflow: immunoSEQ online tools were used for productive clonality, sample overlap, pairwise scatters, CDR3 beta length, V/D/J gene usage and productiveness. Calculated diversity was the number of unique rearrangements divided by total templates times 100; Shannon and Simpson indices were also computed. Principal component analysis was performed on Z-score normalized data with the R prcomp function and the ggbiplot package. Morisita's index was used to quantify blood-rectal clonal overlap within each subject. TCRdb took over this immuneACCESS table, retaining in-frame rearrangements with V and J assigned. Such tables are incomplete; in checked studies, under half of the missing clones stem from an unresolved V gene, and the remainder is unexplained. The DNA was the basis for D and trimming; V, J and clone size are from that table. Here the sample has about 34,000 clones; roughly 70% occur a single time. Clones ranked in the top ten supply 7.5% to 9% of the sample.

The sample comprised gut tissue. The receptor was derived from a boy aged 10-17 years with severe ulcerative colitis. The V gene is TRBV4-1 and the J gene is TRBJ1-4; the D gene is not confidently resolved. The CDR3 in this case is CASSHPTVPREKLFF. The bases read TGCGCCAGCAGCCATCCGACGGTTCCGAGGGAAAAACTGTTTTTT.